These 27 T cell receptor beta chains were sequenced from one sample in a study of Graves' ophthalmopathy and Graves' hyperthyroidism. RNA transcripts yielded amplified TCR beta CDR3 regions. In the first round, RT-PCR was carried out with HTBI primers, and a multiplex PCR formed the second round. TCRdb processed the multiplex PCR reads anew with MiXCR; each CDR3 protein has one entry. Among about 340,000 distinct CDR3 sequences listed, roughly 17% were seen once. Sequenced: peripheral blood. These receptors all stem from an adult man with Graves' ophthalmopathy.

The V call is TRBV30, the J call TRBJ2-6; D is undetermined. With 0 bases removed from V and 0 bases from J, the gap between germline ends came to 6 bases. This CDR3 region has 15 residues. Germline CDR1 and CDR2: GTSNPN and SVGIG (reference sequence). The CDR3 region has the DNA TGTGCCTGGAGTGTACACCACTCTGGGGCCAACGTCCTGACTTTC. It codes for CAWSVHHSGANVLTF.

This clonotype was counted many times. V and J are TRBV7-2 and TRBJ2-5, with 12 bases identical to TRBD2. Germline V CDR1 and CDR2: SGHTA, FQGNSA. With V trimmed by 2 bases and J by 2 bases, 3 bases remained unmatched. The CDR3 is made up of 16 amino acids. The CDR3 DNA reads TGTGCCAGCAGCTTAACTAGCGGGGGGTGGCAAGAGACCCAGTACTTC. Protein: CASSLTSGGWQETQYF. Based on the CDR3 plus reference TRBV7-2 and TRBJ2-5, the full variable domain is GAGVSQSPSNKVTEKGKDVELRCDPISGHTALYWYRQSLGQGLEFLIYFQGNSAPDKSGLPSDRFSAERTGGSVSTLTIQRTQQEDSAVYLCASSLTSGGWQETQYFGPGTRLLVL.

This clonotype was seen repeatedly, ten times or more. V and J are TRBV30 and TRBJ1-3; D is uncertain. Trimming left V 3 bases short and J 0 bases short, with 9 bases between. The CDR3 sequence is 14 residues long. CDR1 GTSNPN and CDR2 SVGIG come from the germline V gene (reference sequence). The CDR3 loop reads CAWRMGISGNTIYF. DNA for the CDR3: TGTGCCTGGAGAATGGGGATCTCTGGAAACACCATATATTTT.

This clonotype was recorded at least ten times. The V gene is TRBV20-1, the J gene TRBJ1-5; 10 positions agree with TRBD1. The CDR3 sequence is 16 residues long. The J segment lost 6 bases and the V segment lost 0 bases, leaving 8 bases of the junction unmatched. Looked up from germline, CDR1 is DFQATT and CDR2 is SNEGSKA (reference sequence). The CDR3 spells CSAREPRGQGTQPQHF. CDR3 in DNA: TGCAGTGCTAGAGAGCCCCGGGGACAGGGGACTCAGCCCCAGCATTTT.

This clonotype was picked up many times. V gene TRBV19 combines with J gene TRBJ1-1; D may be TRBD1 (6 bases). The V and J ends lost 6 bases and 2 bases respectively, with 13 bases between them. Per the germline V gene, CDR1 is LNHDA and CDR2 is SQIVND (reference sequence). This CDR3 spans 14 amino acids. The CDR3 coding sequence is TGTGCCAGTAGGCCCGGACAGACTAACACTGAAGCTTTCTTT. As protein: CASRPGQTNTEAFF. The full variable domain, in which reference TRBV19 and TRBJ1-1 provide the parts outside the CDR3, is DGGITQSPKYLFRKEGQNVTLSCEQNLNHDAMYWYRQDPGQGLRLIYYSQIVNDFQKGDIAEGYSVSREKKESFPLTVTSAQKNPTAFYLCASRPGQTNTEAFFGQGTRLTVV.

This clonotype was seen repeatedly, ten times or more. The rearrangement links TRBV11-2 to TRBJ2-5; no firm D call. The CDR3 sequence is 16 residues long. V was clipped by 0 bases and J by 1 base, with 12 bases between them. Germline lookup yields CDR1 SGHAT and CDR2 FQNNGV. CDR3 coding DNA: TGTGCCAGCAGCTTAGATTGGGGTTTTAGCCAAGAGACCCAGTACTTC. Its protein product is CASSLDWGFSQETQYF.

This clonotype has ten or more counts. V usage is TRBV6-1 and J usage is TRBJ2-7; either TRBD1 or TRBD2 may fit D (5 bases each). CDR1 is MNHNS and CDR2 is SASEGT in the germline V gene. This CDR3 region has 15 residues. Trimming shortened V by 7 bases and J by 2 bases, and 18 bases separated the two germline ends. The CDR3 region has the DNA TGTGCCAGCACCACGACCGGGGTAGGGGCCTACGAGCAGTACTTC. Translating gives CASTTTGVGAYEQYF.

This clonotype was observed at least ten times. Written as DNA, the CDR3 is TGTGCCAGCAGTTTCAGCCCCGGGACAGGGGTCCAGCCCCAGCATTTT. Its protein product is CASSFSPGTGVQPQHF. V and J are TRBV12-3 or TRBV12-4 and TRBJ1-5, with 10 bases aligning to TRBD1. CDR3 length equals 16 residues. Trimming at V came to 3 bases and at J to 7 bases, leaving 9 bases not matched to a gene.

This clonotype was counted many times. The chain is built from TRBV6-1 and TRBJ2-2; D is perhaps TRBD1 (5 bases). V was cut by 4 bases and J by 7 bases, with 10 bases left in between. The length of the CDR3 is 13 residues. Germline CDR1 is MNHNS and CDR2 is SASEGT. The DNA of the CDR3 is TGTGCCAGCAGTGTACAGGCTGGCGGGGAGCTGTTTTTT. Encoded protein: CASSVQAGGELFF.

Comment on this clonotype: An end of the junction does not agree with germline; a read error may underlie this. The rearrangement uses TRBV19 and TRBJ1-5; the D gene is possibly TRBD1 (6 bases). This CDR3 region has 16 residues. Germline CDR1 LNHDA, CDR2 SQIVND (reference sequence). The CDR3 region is CASSRGAVGNNQPQLF. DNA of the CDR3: TGTGCCAGTAGTCGGGGGGCAGTGGGCAACAATCAGCCCCAGCTTTTT.

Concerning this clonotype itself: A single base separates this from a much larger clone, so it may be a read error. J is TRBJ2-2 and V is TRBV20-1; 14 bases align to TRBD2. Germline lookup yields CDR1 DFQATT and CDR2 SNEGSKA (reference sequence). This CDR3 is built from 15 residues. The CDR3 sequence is CSAGTSGRRTGGLFF. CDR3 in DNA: TGCAGTGCAGGGACTAGCGGGAGACGGACCGGGGGGCTGTTTTTT.

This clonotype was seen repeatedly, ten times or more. The CDR3 loop reads CASSPRGSPGELFF. In DNA form, the CDR3 reads TGCGCCAGCAGCCCTCGGGGGTCTCCCGGGGAGCTGTTTTTT. V is TRBV5-1 and J is TRBJ2-2, with TRBD2 as a possible D gene (6 bases). V was trimmed by 4 bases and J by 6 bases, leaving 13 bases between them. The CDR3 runs to 14 residues. The germline V gene encodes CDR1 SGHRS and CDR2 YFSETQ.

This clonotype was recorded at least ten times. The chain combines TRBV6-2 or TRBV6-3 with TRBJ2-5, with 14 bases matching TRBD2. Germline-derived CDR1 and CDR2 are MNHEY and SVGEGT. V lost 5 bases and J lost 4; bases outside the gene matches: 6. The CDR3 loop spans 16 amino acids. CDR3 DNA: TGTGCCAGCAGTGCCGGACTAGCGGGAGGACCAGAGACCCAGTACTTC. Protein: CASSAGLAGGPETQYF.

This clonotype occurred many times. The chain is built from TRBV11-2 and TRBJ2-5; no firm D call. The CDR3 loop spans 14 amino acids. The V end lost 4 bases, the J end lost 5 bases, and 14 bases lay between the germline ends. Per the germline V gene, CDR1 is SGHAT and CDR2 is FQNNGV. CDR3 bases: TGTGCCAGCAGCTGGACCAGAGGAGAGGAGACCCAGTACTTC. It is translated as CASSWTRGEETQYF. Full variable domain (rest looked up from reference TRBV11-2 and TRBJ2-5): EAGVAQSPRYKIIEKRQSVAFWCNPISGHATLYWYQQILGQGPKLLIQFQNNGVVDDSQLPKDRFSAERLKGVDSTLKIQPAKLEDSAVYLCASSWTRGEETQYFGPGTRLLVL.

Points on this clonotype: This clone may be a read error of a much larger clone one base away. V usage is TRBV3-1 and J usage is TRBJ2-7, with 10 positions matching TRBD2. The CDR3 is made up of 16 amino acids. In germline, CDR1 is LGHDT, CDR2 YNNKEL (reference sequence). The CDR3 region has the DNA TGTGCCTGCAGCCAAGATTCAAGCGGGAGGGTTGGCGAGCAGTACTTC. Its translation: CACSQDSSGRVGEQYF.

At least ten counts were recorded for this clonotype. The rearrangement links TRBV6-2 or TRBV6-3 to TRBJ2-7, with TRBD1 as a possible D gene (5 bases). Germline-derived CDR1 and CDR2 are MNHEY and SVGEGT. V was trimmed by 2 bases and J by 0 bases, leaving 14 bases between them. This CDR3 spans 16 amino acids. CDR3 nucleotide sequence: TGTGCCAGCAGTTACGGGCCGGCGGACAACTCCTACGAGCAGTACTTC. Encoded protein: CASSYGPADNSYEQYF.

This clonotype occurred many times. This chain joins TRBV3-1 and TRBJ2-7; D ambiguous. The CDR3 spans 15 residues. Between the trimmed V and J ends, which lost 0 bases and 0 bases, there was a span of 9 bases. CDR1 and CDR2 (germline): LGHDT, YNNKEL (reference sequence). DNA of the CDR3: TGTGCCAGCAGCCAAGAACCGGTTAGCTCCTACGAGCAGTACTTC. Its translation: CASSQEPVSSYEQYF.

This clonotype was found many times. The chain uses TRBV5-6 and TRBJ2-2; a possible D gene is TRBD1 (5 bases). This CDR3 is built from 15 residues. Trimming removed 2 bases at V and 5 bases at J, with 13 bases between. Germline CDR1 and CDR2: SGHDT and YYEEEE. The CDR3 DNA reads TGTGCCAGCAGCTTCTTCCAGGGCGATACCGGGGAGCTGTTTTTT. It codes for CASSFFQGDTGELFF. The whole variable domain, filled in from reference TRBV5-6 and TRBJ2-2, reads DAGVTQSPTHLIKTRGQQVTLRCSPKSGHDTVSWYQQALGQGPQFIFQYYEEEERQRGNFPDRFSGHQFPNYSSELNVNALLLGDSALYLCASSFFQGDTGELFFGEGSRLTVL.

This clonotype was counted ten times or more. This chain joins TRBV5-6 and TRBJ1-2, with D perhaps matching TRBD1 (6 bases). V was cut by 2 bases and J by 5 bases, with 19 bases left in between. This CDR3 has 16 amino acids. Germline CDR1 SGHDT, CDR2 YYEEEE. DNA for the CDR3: TGTGCCAGCAGCTTTCTAGGGCGGGGGCTTCAATATGGCTACACCTTC. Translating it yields CASSFLGRGLQYGYTF. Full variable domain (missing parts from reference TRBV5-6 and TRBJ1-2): DAGVTQSPTHLIKTRGQQVTLRCSPKSGHDTVSWYQQALGQGPQFIFQYYEEEERQRGNFPDRFSGHQFPNYSSELNVNALLLGDSALYLCASSFLGRGLQYGYTFGSGTRLTVV.

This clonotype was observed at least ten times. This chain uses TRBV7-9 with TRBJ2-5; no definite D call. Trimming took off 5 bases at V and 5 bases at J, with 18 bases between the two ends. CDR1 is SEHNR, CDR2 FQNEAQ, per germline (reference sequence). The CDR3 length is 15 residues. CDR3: CASSPSGSAVETQYF. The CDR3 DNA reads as TGTGCCAGCAGCCCATCCGGTAGTGCAGTTGAGACCCAGTACTTC.

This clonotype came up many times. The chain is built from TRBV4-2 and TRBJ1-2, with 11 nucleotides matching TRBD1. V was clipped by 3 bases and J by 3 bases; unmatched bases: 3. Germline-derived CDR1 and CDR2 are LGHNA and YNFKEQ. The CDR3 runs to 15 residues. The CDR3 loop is CASSQGQGGDYGYTF. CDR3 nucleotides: TGTGCCAGCAGCCAGGGACAGGGGGGAGACTATGGCTACACCTTC.

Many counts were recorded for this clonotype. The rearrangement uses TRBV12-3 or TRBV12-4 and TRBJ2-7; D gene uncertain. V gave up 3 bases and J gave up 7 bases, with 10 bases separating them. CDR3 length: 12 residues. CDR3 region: CASSFPGREQYF. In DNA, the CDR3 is TGTGCCAGCAGTTTCCCCGGGCGTGAGCAGTACTTC.

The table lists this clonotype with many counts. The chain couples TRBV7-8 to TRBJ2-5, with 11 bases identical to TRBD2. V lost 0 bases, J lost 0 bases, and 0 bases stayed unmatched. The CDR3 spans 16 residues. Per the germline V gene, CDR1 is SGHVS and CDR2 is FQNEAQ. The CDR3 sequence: CASSLATSGDQETQYF. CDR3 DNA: TGTGCCAGCAGCTTAGCGACTAGCGGGGACCAAGAGACCCAGTACTTC.

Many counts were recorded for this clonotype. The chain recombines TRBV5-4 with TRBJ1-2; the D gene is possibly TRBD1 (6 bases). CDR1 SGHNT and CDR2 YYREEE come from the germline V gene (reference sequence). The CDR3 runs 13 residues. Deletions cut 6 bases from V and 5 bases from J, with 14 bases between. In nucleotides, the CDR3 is TGTGCCAGCAATAAGGGGGGGGCTTATGGCTACACCTTC. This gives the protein CASNKGGAYGYTF.

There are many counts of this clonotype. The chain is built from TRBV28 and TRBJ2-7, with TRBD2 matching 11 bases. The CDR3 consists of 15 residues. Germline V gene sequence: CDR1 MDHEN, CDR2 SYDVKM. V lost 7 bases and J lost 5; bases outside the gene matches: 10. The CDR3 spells CASTMIAGGGHEQYF. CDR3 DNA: TGTGCCAGCACTATGATAGCGGGAGGGGGCCACGAGCAGTACTTC.

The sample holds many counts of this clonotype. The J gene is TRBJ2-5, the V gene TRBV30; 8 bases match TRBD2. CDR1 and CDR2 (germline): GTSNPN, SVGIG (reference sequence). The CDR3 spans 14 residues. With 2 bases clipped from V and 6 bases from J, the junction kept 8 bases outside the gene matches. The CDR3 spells CAWSLGRGGKTQYF. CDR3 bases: TGTGCCTGGAGTCTAGGACGGGGGGGGAAGACCCAGTACTTC.

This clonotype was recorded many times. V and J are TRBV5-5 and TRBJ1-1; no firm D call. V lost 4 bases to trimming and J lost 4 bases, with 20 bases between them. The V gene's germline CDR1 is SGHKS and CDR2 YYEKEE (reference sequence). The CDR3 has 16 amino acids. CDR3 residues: CASSVSPGPRGTEAFF. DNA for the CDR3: TGTGCCAGCAGCGTGTCACCGGGCCCCCGTGGCACTGAAGCTTTCTTT.